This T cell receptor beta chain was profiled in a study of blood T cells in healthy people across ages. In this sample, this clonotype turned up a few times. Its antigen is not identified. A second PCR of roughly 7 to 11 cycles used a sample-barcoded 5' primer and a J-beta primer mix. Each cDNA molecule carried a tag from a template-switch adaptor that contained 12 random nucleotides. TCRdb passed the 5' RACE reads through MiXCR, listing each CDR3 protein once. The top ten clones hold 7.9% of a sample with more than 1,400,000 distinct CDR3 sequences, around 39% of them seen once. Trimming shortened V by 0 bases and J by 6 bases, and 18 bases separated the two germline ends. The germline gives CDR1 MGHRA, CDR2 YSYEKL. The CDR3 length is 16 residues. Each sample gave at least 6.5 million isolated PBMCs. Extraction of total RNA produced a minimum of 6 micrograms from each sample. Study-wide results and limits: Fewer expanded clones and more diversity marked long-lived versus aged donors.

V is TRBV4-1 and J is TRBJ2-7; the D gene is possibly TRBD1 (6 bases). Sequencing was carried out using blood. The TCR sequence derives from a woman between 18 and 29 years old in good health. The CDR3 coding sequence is TGCGCCAGCAGCCAAGATCGGCAGGGGCCCCTTTCCGAGCAGTACTTC. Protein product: CASSQDRQGPLSEQYF.